Listed here are 7 T cell receptor beta chains from one sample, sequenced in a study of T-cell memory formation after mild COVID-19. TCRdb itself ran the 5' RACE reads through MiXCR, one entry per CDR3 protein. This sample has approximately 300,000 distinct CDR3 sequences, with more than 15% found just once. Input material: PBMCs or a T cell subset sorted from them (not recorded which). Receptors were obtained from a man aged 18 to 30 who had mild COVID-19 (a few samples of this study predate the infection). Cell type and time point are not known.

This clonotype came up a few times. This chain uses TRBV12-3 or TRBV12-4 with TRBJ1-2; the match to TRBD1 covers 7 bases. The CDR3 totals 17 residues. The V gene end was trimmed by 5 bases and the J gene end by 1 base; junction bases not matched to a gene: 13. The CDR3 sequence is CASSPRGGTALNYGYTF. The CDR3 DNA reads as TGTGCCAGCAGTCCGAGGGGTGGGACAGCCCTTAACTATGGCTACACCTTC.

CDR3 coding DNA: TGTGCCAGCGTTTGGACTAGCGGATCCGGGGAGCTGTTTTTT. It translates to CASVWTSGSGELFF. This chain links TRBV2 with TRBJ2-2; 10 bases agree with TRBD2. Looked up from germline, CDR1 is SNHLY and CDR2 is FYNNEI. CDR3 length: 14 residues. With 8 bases clipped from V and 6 bases from J, the junction kept 6 bases outside the gene matches.

The chain employs TRBV5-6 and TRBJ1-1; D gene unclear. The length of the CDR3 is 15 residues. Deletions cut 2 bases from V and 1 base from J, with 12 bases between. CDR1 SGHDT and CDR2 YYEEEE come from the germline V gene. The chain's CDR3 is CASSFARHWNTEAFF. CDR3 in DNA: TGTGCCAGCAGCTTCGCTAGACACTGGAACACTGAAGCTTTCTTT.

V gene TRBV9 combines with J gene TRBJ2-5; TRBD2 matches 7 bases. The CDR3 is 15 residues long. With 2 bases clipped from V and 0 bases from J, the junction kept 4 bases outside the gene matches. Germline CDR1 reads SGDLS; CDR2 reads YYNGEE. The CDR3 DNA reads as TGTGCCAGCAGCGTCGGAGCGGGGAACCAAGAGACCCAGTACTTC. Translating it yields CASSVGAGNQETQYF.

This clonotype was seen only a few times. V is TRBV6-5 and J is TRBJ2-2; no definite D call. The CDR3 is 14 amino acids. The ends were cut back, 5 bases at V and 6 bases at J, with 13 bases in the middle. Looked up from germline, CDR1 is MNHEY and CDR2 is SVGAGI. CDR3 nucleotide sequence: TGTGCCAGCAGTACGGGTCTCCCCCCCGGGGAGCTGTTTTTT. It is translated as CASSTGLPPGELFF.

The chain couples TRBV18 to TRBJ1-1, with TRBD1 identical over 10 bases. V shed 2 bases, J shed 4 bases, and the junction held 7 bases outside the gene matches. This CDR3 contains 16 residues. Looked up from germline, CDR1 is KGHSH and CDR2 is LQKENI. CDR3 loop: CASSPTTGTGATEAFF. The DNA for the CDR3 is TGTGCCAGCTCACCAACGACCGGGACAGGGGCCACTGAAGCTTTCTTT. Full variable domain (remainder filled in from reference TRBV18 and TRBJ1-1): NAGVMQNPRHLVRRRGQEARLRCSPMKGHSHVYWYRQLPEEGLKFMVYLQKENIIDESGMPKERFSAEFPKEGPSILRIQQVVRGDSAAYFCASSPTTGTGATEAFFGQGTRLTVV.

This clonotype was detected a few times. CDR3 sequence (DNA): TGTGCCAGCAGCTTAAGGTCAGGGCATCGTGGCTACACCTTC. As protein: CASSLRSGHRGYTF. This chain joins TRBV7-2 and TRBJ1-2; the D gene is possibly TRBD1 (5 bases). This CDR3 has 14 residues. The V and J ends lost 2 bases and 7 bases respectively, with 14 bases between them. The germline V gene encodes CDR1 SGHTA and CDR2 FQGNSA.